The 19 T cell receptor beta chains reported below all come from one sample, sequenced in a study of cytomegalovirus exposure and HLA in healthy donors. Primers: 60 Vbeta forward and 13 Jbeta reverse. TCRdb keeps only in-frame clones here, not all; method: immunoSEQ multiplex PCR. The table lists roughly 150,000 clones, 70% to 90% of them singletons. Sequenced sample: PBMCs. These receptors all come from a woman aged 40-49 years in good health and CMV-seropositive.

The J gene is TRBJ2-7, the V gene TRBV29-1; no reliable D call. V dropped 4 bases and J dropped 2 bases, with 15 bases sitting between them. Germline CDR1 reads SQVTM; CDR2 reads ANQGSEA. The CDR3 is made up of 14 amino acids. The CDR3 is CSVVSTQNPYEQYF. CDR3 bases: TGCAGCGTTGTATCGACTCAAAATCCCTACGAGCAGTACTTC.

The chain carries TRBV5-1 and TRBJ2-5, with D perhaps TRBD1 (6 bases). Per germline, CDR1 SGHRS and CDR2 YFSETQ. V lost 6 bases to trimming and J lost 2 bases, with 14 bases between them. The CDR3 sequence is 14 residues long. The DNA for the CDR3 is TGCGCCAGCAAACCGGGACAACTTCAAGAGACCCAGTACTTC. Its translation is CASKPGQLQETQYF.

The chain couples TRBV19 to TRBJ1-1; D remains ambiguous. Germline V gene lookup returns CDR1 LNHDA and CDR2 SQIVND (reference sequence). V lost 7 bases and J lost 0, with 9 bases in between. The CDR3 covers 13 residues. The CDR3 nucleotides are TGTGCCAGTACCGGTCATATGAACACTGAAGCTTTCTTT. It yields the protein CASTGHMNTEAFF.

V and J are TRBV18 and TRBJ2-7, with 15 bases matching TRBD2. Germline V gene data show CDR1 as KGHSH and CDR2 as LQKENI. The CDR3 contains 17 residues. V lost 3 bases, J lost 6 bases, and 9 bases stayed unmatched. This CDR3 reads CASSPSGTSGRILEQYF. The CDR3 region has the DNA TGTGCCAGCTCACCCTCTGGGACTAGCGGGAGGATCCTCGAGCAGTACTTC.

The chain couples TRBV9 to TRBJ2-7, with D maybe TRBD2 (7 bases). This CDR3 contains 18 residues. Germline CDR1 and CDR2: SGDLS and YYNGEE. Trimming shortened V by 0 bases and J by 0 bases, and 19 bases separated the two germline ends. Written as DNA, the CDR3 is TGTGCCAGCAGCGTAGGGATAAAGGGGGGCGGGAGCTCCTACGAGCAGTACTTC. It codes for CASSVGIKGGGSSYEQYF. Based on the CDR3 plus reference TRBV9 and TRBJ2-7, the full variable domain is DSGVTQTPKHLITATGQRVTLRCSPRSGDLSVYWYQQSLDQGLQFLIQYYNGEERAKGNILERFSAQQFPDLHSELNLSSLELGDSALYFCASSVGIKGGGSSYEQYFGPGTRLTVT.

The chain couples TRBV27 to TRBJ2-2; D perhaps matches TRBD2 (6 bases). The length of the CDR3 is 14 residues. V was shortened by 10 bases and J by 2 bases, with 14 bases between the two germline ends. Per the germline V gene, CDR1 is MNHEY and CDR2 is SMNVEV (reference sequence). CDR3 DNA: TGTGCCACCTGGAGGGATGGAAACACCGGGGAGCTGTTTTTT. It translates to CATWRDGNTGELFF.

This clone was observed a handful of times. Additional DNA sequences in this sample encode the identical CDR3. The chain combines TRBV28 with TRBJ2-2; perhaps TRBD2 as D (6 bases). Germline-derived CDR1 and CDR2 are MDHEN and SYDVKM. Trimming took 6 bases from V and 8 from J, leaving 13 bases between them. The CDR3 consists of 13 residues. This CDR3 is CASSLRGTGELFF. In DNA form, the CDR3 reads TGTGCCAGCAGCCTCCGGGGGACTGGGGAGCTGTTTTTT.

The V and J genes are TRBV28 and TRBJ1-1; 9 bases are a match to TRBD1. Per the germline V gene, CDR1 is MDHEN and CDR2 is SYDVKM. This CDR3 spans 14 amino acids. The V and J ends lost 8 bases and 4 bases, in that order; junction bases with no gene match: 8. The CDR3 nucleotides read TGTGCCAGCGCCACAGGGGGCGCGGGCACTGAAGCTTTCTTT. Translation gives CASATGGAGTEAFF.

V gene TRBV29-1 combines with J gene TRBJ2-7; 9 nucleotides agree with TRBD2. J gave up 0 bases and V 6 bases, and 3 bases lay outside the gene matches. Germline assignment: CDR1 SQVTM and CDR2 ANQGSEA. The CDR3 loop spans 13 amino acids. CDR3 DNA: TGCAGCGTGAGTAGCGGGAGCTCCTACGAGCAGTACTTC. Residues: CSVSSGSSYEQYF.

This clone was counted only a few times. This chain joins TRBV7-2 and TRBJ1-5; 7 positions match TRBD1. Germline trimming cut 7 bases from V and 1 base from J; bases unmatched to any gene: 7. CDR3 length: 15 residues. In germline, CDR1 is SGHTA, CDR2 FQGNSA. The CDR3 DNA is TGTGCCAGCATCGAGACAGGGCTGAGCAATCAGCCCCAGCATTTT. Its translation: CASIETGLSNQPQHF. Based on the CDR3 plus reference TRBV7-2 and TRBJ1-5, the full variable domain is GAGVSQSPSNKVTEKGKDVELRCDPISGHTALYWYRQSLGQGLEFLIYFQGNSAPDKSGLPSDRFSAERTGGSVSTLTIQRTQQEDSAVYLCASIETGLSNQPQHFGDGTRLSIL.

V gene TRBV2 combines with J gene TRBJ2-1; TRBD2 agrees at 10 bases. The ends lost 5 bases at V and 8 bases at J; junction bases unmatched: 15. Germline assignment: CDR1 SNHLY and CDR2 FYNNEI. The CDR3 is 17 residues long. The CDR3 sequence is CASSKGGRTSGRDEQFF. The CDR3 DNA follows: TGTGCCAGCAGTAAGGGGGGTAGGACTAGCGGTCGGGATGAGCAGTTCTTC.

This chain uses TRBV5-6 with TRBJ1-1; TRBD1 is a possible D gene (6 bases). This CDR3 contains 17 residues. Deletions cut 1 base from V and 0 bases from J, with 16 bases between. From germline, CDR1 is SGHDT and CDR2 YYEEEE. As DNA, the CDR3 is TGTGCCAGCAGCTTGACGGGTCAACAGGGACTGAACACTGAAGCTTTCTTT. It translates to CASSLTGQQGLNTEAFF. Full variable domain (rest looked up from reference TRBV5-6 and TRBJ1-1): DAGVTQSPTHLIKTRGQQVTLRCSPKSGHDTVSWYQQALGQGPQFIFQYYEEEERQRGNFPDRFSGHQFPNYSSELNVNALLLGDSALYLCASSLTGQQGLNTEAFFGQGTRLTVV.

This clone was seen only a few times. The chain uses TRBV5-1 and TRBJ1-1; D is undetermined. V lost 5 bases, J lost 3 bases, and 5 bases lay in between. Looked up from germline, CDR1 is SGHRS and CDR2 is YFSETQ. The CDR3 contains 11 residues. CDR3 residues: CASREDTEAFF. In DNA form, the CDR3 reads TGCGCCAGCAGGGAGGACACTGAAGCTTTCTTT.

In DNA, the CDR3 is TGTGCCAGCAGCGTAGGCCCAGGAGGGACCATGAACACTGAAGCTTTCTTT. Translated, it gives CASSVGPGGTMNTEAFF. The chain carries TRBV9 and TRBJ1-1; possibly TRBD1 for D (5 bases). From germline, CDR1 is SGDLS and CDR2 YYNGEE. Between the trimmed V and J ends, which lost 0 bases and 0 bases, there was a span of 15 bases. The CDR3 spans 17 residues.

The CDR3: CASSATGGGYTF. The CDR3 DNA follows: TGTGCCAGCAGCGCAACAGGGGGAGGCTACACCTTC. The rearrangement links TRBV9 to TRBJ1-2; TRBD1 matches 8 bases. V gave up 3 bases and J gave up 8 bases; unmatched junction bases: 3. The CDR3 covers 12 residues. Germline-derived CDR1 and CDR2 are SGDLS and YYNGEE.

The chain recombines TRBV9 with TRBJ2-1; 9 bases line up with TRBD2. Germline V CDR1 and CDR2: SGDLS, YYNGEE. The CDR3 totals 17 residues. V trimming: 4 bases; J trimming: 6 bases; junction bases outside the gene matches: 14. CDR3 in DNA: TGTGCCAGCAGCCCTCAAGGGCTAGCGGGGCCAAGCAATGAGCAGTTCTTC. Its translation is CASSPQGLAGPSNEQFF.

This chain uses TRBV10-3 with TRBJ2-7, with 8 nucleotides matching TRBD2. J lost 3 bases, V lost 7 bases, and 8 bases had no gene match. Germline CDR1 is ENHRY and CDR2 is SYGVKD. The CDR3 runs 14 residues. The CDR3 bases are TGTGCCATCAATCTCGGGGGGGGGCTCTACGAGCAGTACTTC. Its translation: CAINLGGGLYEQYF.

The rearrangement uses TRBV7-2 and TRBJ2-5; TRBD1 matches 9 bases. CDR1 SGHTA and CDR2 FQGNSA come from the germline V gene. CDR3 length equals 14 residues. After removal of 6 bases from V and 5 bases from J, the junction contained 7 bases not matched to a gene. This chain's CDR3 is CASRLTGGGETQYF. CDR3 in DNA: TGTGCCAGCAGGTTAACAGGGGGCGGTGAGACCCAGTACTTC.

The chain couples TRBV30 to TRBJ1-1, with 8 positions matching TRBD1. J was trimmed by 4 bases and V by 1 base; bases with no gene match: 14. This CDR3 spans 17 amino acids. Germline values: CDR1 GTSNPN, CDR2 SVGIG (reference sequence). CDR3 DNA sequence: TGTGCCTGGAGTGGGCGGACAGGGATCGGGGTAGGCACTGAAGCTTTCTTT. Encoded protein: CAWSGRTGIGVGTEAFF.